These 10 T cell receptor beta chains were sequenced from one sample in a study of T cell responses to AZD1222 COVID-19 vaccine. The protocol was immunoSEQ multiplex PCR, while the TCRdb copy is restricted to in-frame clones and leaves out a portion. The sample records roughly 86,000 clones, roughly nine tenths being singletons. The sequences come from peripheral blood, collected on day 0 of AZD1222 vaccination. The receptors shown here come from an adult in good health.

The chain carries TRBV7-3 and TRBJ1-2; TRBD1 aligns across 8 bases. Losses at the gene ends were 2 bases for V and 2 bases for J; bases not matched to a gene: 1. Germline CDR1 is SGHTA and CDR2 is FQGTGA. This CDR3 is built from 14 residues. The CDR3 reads CASSLQGANYGYTF. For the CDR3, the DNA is TGTGCCAGCAGCTTACAGGGGGCAAACTATGGCTACACCTTC.

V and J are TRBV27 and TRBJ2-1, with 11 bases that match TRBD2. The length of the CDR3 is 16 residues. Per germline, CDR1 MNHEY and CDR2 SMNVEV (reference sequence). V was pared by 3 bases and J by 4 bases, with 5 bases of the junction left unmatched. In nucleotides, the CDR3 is TGTGCCAGCAGTTTCTTACTAGCGGGGGCTTACAATGAGCAGTTCTTC. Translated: CASSFLLAGAYNEQFF.

CDR3 bases: TGTGCCAGCAGGACTAGCGCCCAGAGCTCCTACGAGCAGTACTTC. Amino acids: CASRTSAQSSYEQYF. The gene calls are TRBV27 and TRBJ2-7, with TRBD2 identical over 8 bases. The CDR3 contains 15 residues. V lost 6 bases to trimming and J lost 0 bases; unmatched junction nucleotides: 7. CDR1 and CDR2 (germline): MNHEY, SMNVEV (reference sequence).

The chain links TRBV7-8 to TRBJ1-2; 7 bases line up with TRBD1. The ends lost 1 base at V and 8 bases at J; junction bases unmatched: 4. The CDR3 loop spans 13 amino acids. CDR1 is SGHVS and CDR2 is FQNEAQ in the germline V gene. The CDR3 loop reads CASSLDRGGGYTF. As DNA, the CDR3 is TGTGCCAGCAGCTTAGACAGGGGAGGAGGCTACACCTTC.

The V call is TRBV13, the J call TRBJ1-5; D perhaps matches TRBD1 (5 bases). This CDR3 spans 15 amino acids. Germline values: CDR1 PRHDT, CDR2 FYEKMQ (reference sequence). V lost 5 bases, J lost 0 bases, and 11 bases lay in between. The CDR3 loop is CASSPGGDSNQPQHF. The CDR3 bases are TGTGCCAGCAGCCCTGGGGGGGATAGCAATCAGCCCCAGCATTTT.

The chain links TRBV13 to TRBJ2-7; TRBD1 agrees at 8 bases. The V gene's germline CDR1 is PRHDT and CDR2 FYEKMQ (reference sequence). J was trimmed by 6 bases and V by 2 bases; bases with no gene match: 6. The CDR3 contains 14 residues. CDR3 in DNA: TGTGCCAGCAGCTTAAGACAGGGGAAAGGCGAGCAGTACTTC. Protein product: CASSLRQGKGEQYF.

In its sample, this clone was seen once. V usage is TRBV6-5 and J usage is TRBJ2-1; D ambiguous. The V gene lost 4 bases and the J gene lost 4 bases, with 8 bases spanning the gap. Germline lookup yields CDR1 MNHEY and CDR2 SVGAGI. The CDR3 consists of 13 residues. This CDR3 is CASSFTGYNEQFF. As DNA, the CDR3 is TGTGCCAGCAGTTTCACCGGTTACAATGAGCAGTTCTTC.

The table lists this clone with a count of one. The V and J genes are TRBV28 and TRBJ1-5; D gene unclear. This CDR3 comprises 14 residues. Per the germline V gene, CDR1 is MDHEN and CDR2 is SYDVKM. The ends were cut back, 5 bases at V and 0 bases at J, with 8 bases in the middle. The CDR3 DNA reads TGTGCCAGCAGTGACCTCCGTAGCAATCAGCCCCAGCATTTT. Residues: CASSDLRSNQPQHF.

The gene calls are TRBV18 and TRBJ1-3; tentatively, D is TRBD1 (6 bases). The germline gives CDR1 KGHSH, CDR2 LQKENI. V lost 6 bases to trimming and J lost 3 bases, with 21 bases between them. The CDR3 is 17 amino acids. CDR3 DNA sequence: TGTGCCAGCTCCCTATCAGCCCCCCGGACAGATGGAAACACCATATATTTT. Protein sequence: CASSLSAPRTDGNTIYF.

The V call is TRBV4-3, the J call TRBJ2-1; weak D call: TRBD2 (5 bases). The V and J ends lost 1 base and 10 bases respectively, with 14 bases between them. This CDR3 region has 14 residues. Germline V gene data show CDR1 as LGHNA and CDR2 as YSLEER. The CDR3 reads CASSQGAGFREQFF. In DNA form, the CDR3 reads TGCGCCAGCAGCCAAGGGGCGGGCTTTCGAGAGCAGTTCTTC.